This TCR beta chain was observed in a study of vaccination effects on CD4 cells after COVID-19. Study in general: Following the second dose by a median of 72 days, the post-vaccine samples were obtained.

Deletions cut 0 bases from V and 9 bases from J, with 10 bases between. The CDR3 is made up of 13 amino acids. Germline V gene data show CDR1 as SGHDT and CDR2 as YYEEEE. Assay used: immunoSEQ multiplex PCR; TCRdb lists only in-frame clones, some missing. The sample has fewer than 40,000 clones, approximately 80% seen once. Of note for this clone: Antigen unknown.

In the ViraFEST assay, antigen-specific CD4+ clonotypes were identified by expansion after peptide-pool stimulation. Isolation of CD4+ T cells took place after about nine days of culture. Two-dose BNT162b2 or mRNA-1273 vaccination was given to participants. Wells containing 1.5 million to 2.5 million PBMC each were cultured with approximately 9.2 IU/ml IL-2 and about 9.7 ug/ml peptides. Half-medium replacement with IL-2 medium occurred on days 3 and 7. The specimen was CD4+ T cells from PBMCs cultured with HCoV-NL63 spike peptides, collected after COVID-19 vaccination. The chain combines TRBV5-6 with TRBJ1-5; D is ambiguous. This TCR derives from a human donor who received a COVID-19 vaccine. Some clones in this sample may be carry-over from other donors' samples. For the CDR3, the DNA is TGTGCCAGCAGCTTGGGGGGAGACGGGCCCCAGCATTTT. It codes for CASSLGGDGPQHF.